This is a list of T cell receptor beta chains from one sample in a study of CD8 T cells in Susac syndrome. MiXCR, run by TCRdb on the immunoSEQ multiplex PCR reads, gives a single entry per CDR3 protein. The data contain around 280,000 distinct CDR3 sequences, about 85% of them singletons. Sequencing was done on a sample of CD8+ T cells from PBMCs. The source of these receptors is a human donor with multiple sclerosis. CDR3s include the opening cysteine and the closing phenylalanine or tryptophan. The order of the fields is J gene, clone size, V gene, D gene, CDR3 protein, CDR3 DNA. D genes are given only for firm matches. Some rows mark clone size as missing; the rest say once, few, many or name a class of expanded clone.

J gene: TRBJ2-7
clone size: NA
V gene: TRBV5-5
D gene: NA
CDR3 protein: CASSLERGPEQYF
CDR3 DNA: TGTGCCAGCAGCTTGGAGAGGGGACCCGAGCAGTACTTC

J gene: TRBJ2-1
clone size: NA
V gene: TRBV7-3
D gene: TRBD2
CDR3 protein: CASSPRRLAGNNEQFF
CDR3 DNA: TGTGCCAGCAGCCCAAGAAGACTAGCGGGAAACAATGAGCAGTTCTTC

J gene: TRBJ1-1
clone size: NA
V gene: TRBV28
D gene: NA
CDR3 protein: CASSLLLRGWMNTEAFF
CDR3 DNA: TGTGCCAGCAGCCTCCTCCTCAGGGGTTGGATGAACACTGAAGCTTTCTTT

J gene: TRBJ2-5
clone size: once
V gene: TRBV3-1
D gene: NA
CDR3 protein: CASSQSGVGVRAGETQYF
CDR3 DNA: TGTGCCAGCAGCCAATCGGGAGTAGGAGTGCGGGCGGGAGAGACCCAGTACTTC

J gene: TRBJ1-6
clone size: NA
V gene: TRBV27
D gene: NA
CDR3 protein: CASKQAPFSYNSPLHF
CDR3 DNA: TGTGCCAGCAAACAGGCTCCGTTCTCCTATAATTCACCCCTCCACTTT

J gene: TRBJ2-2
clone size: NA
V gene: TRBV19
D gene: NA
CDR3 protein: CASSIIHRSGELFF
CDR3 DNA: TGTGCCAGTAGTATAATTCACAGGTCCGGGGAGCTGTTTTTT

J gene: TRBJ2-1
clone size: NA
V gene: TRBV12-3/TRBV12-4
D gene: TRBD2
CDR3 protein: CASSFLTSGRGGEQFF
CDR3 DNA: TGTGCCAGCAGTTTTTTGACTAGCGGGAGAGGGGGTGAGCAGTTCTTC

J gene: TRBJ2-3
clone size: NA
V gene: TRBV5-8
D gene: TRBD1
CDR3 protein: CASRDRGPDTQYF
CDR3 DNA: TGTGCCAGCCGGGACAGGGGCCCAGATACGCAGTATTTT

J gene: TRBJ2-4
clone size: NA
V gene: TRBV7-9
D gene: NA
CDR3 protein: CASGGNPKNIQYF
CDR3 DNA: TGTGCCAGCGGGGGGAATCCCAAAAACATTCAGTACTTC

J gene: TRBJ1-5
clone size: NA
V gene: TRBV7-8
D gene: NA
CDR3 protein: CASSLAGDRPQHF
CDR3 DNA: TGTGCCAGCAGCTTAGCAGGGGATCGACCCCAGCATTTT

J gene: TRBJ1-1
clone size: NA
V gene: TRBV5-1
D gene: NA
CDR3 protein: CASSLNLDRMNTEAFF
CDR3 DNA: TGCGCCAGCAGCTTGAACTTGGACAGAATGAACACTGAAGCTTTCTTT

J gene: TRBJ1-2
clone size: NA
V gene: TRBV29-1
D gene: NA
CDR3 protein: CSVGQDYTF
CDR3 DNA: TGCAGCGTTGGGCAGGACTACACCTTC

J gene: TRBJ1-2
clone size: NA
V gene: TRBV18
D gene: NA
CDR3 protein: CASSPHQGANYGYTF
CDR3 DNA: TGTGCCAGCTCACCACACCAGGGAGCTAACTATGGCTACACCTTC

J gene: TRBJ1-6
clone size: NA
V gene: TRBV28
D gene: NA
CDR3 protein: CASGAGNAGSPLHF
CDR3 DNA: TGTGCCAGCGGGGCCGGGAACGCGGGGTCACCCCTCCACTTT

J gene: TRBJ2-1
clone size: NA
V gene: TRBV30
D gene: TRBD2
CDR3 protein: CAWSVGREIQEQFF
CDR3 DNA: TGTGCCTGGAGTGTGGGGCGGGAGATACAGGAGCAGTTCTTC

J gene: TRBJ2-7
clone size: NA
V gene: TRBV28
D gene: NA
CDR3 protein: CASSLSTSSSYEQYF
CDR3 DNA: TGTGCCAGCAGTTTATCAACAAGTAGCTCCTACGAGCAGTACTTC

J gene: TRBJ2-7
clone size: NA
V gene: TRBV29-1
D gene: NA
CDR3 protein: CSVLTETYEQYF
CDR3 DNA: TGCAGCGTATTGACGGAGACCTACGAGCAGTACTTC

J gene: TRBJ2-7
clone size: NA
V gene: TRBV28
D gene: TRBD2
CDR3 protein: CASSFGLLAGGYEQYF
CDR3 DNA: TGTGCCAGCAGTTTCGGCCTTTTAGCGGGAGGGTACGAGCAGTACTTC

J gene: TRBJ1-3
clone size: once
V gene: TRBV5-6
D gene: NA
CDR3 protein: CASSRGLSGAPGNTIYF
CDR3 DNA: TGTGCCAGCAGCCGCGGCCTCTCAGGGGCTCCTGGAAACACCATATATTTT

J gene: TRBJ1-1
clone size: NA
V gene: TRBV14
D gene: NA
CDR3 protein: CASSHPGTYTEAFF
CDR3 DNA: TGTGCCAGCAGCCACCCGGGGACCTACACTGAAGCTTTCTTT

J gene: TRBJ2-7
clone size: NA
V gene: TRBV18
D gene: NA
CDR3 protein: CASAPGVLPYEQYF
CDR3 DNA: TGTGCCAGCGCCCCGGGGGTCTTACCCTACGAGCAGTACTTC

J gene: TRBJ2-3
clone size: NA
V gene: TRBV7-3
D gene: NA
CDR3 protein: CASSLMGGGSTDTQYF
CDR3 DNA: TGTGCCAGCAGCTTAATGGGGGGAGGTAGCACAGATACGCAGTATTTT

J gene: TRBJ1-1
clone size: NA
V gene: TRBV29-1
D gene: NA
CDR3 protein: CSVDEDSRMNTEAFF
CDR3 DNA: TGCAGCGTTGATGAGGACAGCCGGATGAACACTGAAGCTTTCTTT

J gene: TRBJ2-1
clone size: NA
V gene: TRBV7-3
D gene: TRBD1
CDR3 protein: CASRSGQGRYNEQFF
CDR3 DNA: TGTGCCAGCAGGTCGGGACAGGGTCGTTACAATGAGCAGTTCTTC

J gene: TRBJ2-5
clone size: NA
V gene: TRBV23-1
D gene: TRBD1
CDR3 protein: CASSPIDRAGETQYF
CDR3 DNA: TGCGCCAGCAGTCCGATCGACAGGGCAGGAGAGACCCAGTACTTC

J gene: TRBJ2-1
clone size: NA
V gene: TRBV3-1
D gene: TRBD2
CDR3 protein: CASGLAGAPGGFF
CDR3 DNA: TGTGCCAGCGGGCTAGCGGGAGCCCCGGGGGGGTTCTTC

J gene: TRBJ2-1
clone size: NA
V gene: TRBV9
D gene: NA
CDR3 protein: CASSPPSNNEQFF
CDR3 DNA: TGTGCCAGCAGCCCCCCCAGTAACAATGAGCAGTTCTTC

J gene: TRBJ2-7
clone size: once
V gene: TRBV29-1
D gene: TRBD1
CDR3 protein: CSVATNRDRGGEQYF
CDR3 DNA: TGCAGCGTTGCTACGAACCGGGACAGGGGTGGCGAGCAGTACTTC

J gene: TRBJ2-7
clone size: NA
V gene: TRBV6-2/TRBV6-3
D gene: NA
CDR3 protein: CASSYSLGLSPEQYF
CDR3 DNA: TGTGCCAGCAGTTACTCGTTGGGACTCTCTCCCGAGCAGTACTTC

J gene: TRBJ1-1
clone size: NA
V gene: TRBV7-9
D gene: NA
CDR3 protein: CASSSGDMNTEAFF
CDR3 DNA: TGTGCCAGCAGCTCTGGAGACATGAACACTGAAGCTTTCTTT

J gene: TRBJ2-1
clone size: NA
V gene: TRBV27
D gene: TRBD2
CDR3 protein: CASRPAGLAAYNEQFF
CDR3 DNA: TGTGCCAGCCGGCCCGCTGGGCTAGCGGCATACAATGAGCAGTTCTTC

J gene: TRBJ2-5
clone size: few
V gene: TRBV11-1
D gene: NA
CDR3 protein: CASSWPRVAETQYF
CDR3 DNA: TGTGCCAGCAGCTGGCCGAGGGTCGCCGAGACCCAGTACTTC

J gene: TRBJ2-3
clone size: NA
V gene: TRBV20-1
D gene: NA
CDR3 protein: CSARGLKRTPMRVDTQYF
CDR3 DNA: TGCAGTGCTAGGGGCTTGAAAAGGACTCCCATGCGGGTAGATACGCAGTATTTT

J gene: TRBJ2-7
clone size: NA
V gene: TRBV9
D gene: TRBD1
CDR3 protein: CASSVGTGGHEQYF
CDR3 DNA: TGTGCCAGCAGCGTCGGGACAGGGGGCCACGAGCAGTACTTC

J gene: TRBJ2-1
clone size: NA
V gene: TRBV20-1
D gene: TRBD2
CDR3 protein: CSAILAGGRDEQFF
CDR3 DNA: TGCAGTGCTATTCTAGCGGGAGGAAGGGATGAGCAGTTCTTC

J gene: TRBJ2-1
clone size: once
V gene: TRBV28
D gene: TRBD2
CDR3 protein: CASSLQLGASGKLTYNEQFF
CDR3 DNA: TGTGCCAGCAGTTTACAGCTTGGAGCTAGCGGGAAATTGACCTACAATGAGCAGTTCTTC

J gene: TRBJ2-3
clone size: NA
V gene: TRBV28
D gene: TRBD1
CDR3 protein: CASTPLGQELDTQYF
CDR3 DNA: TGTGCCAGCACCCCGCTCGGACAGGAACTAGATACGCAGTATTTT

J gene: TRBJ1-6
clone size: NA
V gene: TRBV19
D gene: TRBD1
CDR3 protein: CASRKLRDRVEISDSPLHF
CDR3 DNA: TGTGCCAGTAGAAAGCTCCGGGACAGGGTTGAGATAAGTGATTCACCCCTCCACTTT

J gene: TRBJ1-1
clone size: NA
V gene: TRBV7-6
D gene: TRBD1
CDR3 protein: CASSYSGGAYTEAFF
CDR3 DNA: TGTGCCAGCAGCTACTCAGGGGGCGCTTACACTGAAGCTTTCTTT

J gene: TRBJ2-1
clone size: NA
V gene: TRBV27
D gene: NA
CDR3 protein: CASSERPSEQFF
CDR3 DNA: TGTGCCTCATCAGAGAGGCCGTCTGAGCAGTTCTTC

J gene: TRBJ2-3
clone size: NA
V gene: TRBV28
D gene: NA
CDR3 protein: CASSRTGTQVGTDTQYF
CDR3 DNA: TGTGCCAGCAGCCGTACCGGGACCCAGGTGGGGACAGATACGCAGTATTTT

J gene: TRBJ2-1
clone size: NA
V gene: TRBV6-2/TRBV6-3
D gene: TRBD2
CDR3 protein: CASSYAVRLAEYNEQFF
CDR3 DNA: TGTGCCAGCAGTTACGCGGTAAGGCTAGCGGAATACAATGAGCAGTTCTTC

J gene: TRBJ2-7
clone size: NA
V gene: TRBV6-1
D gene: TRBD1
CDR3 protein: CASRGQAYEQYF
CDR3 DNA: TGTGCCAGCAGGGGACAGGCCTACGAGCAGTACTTC

J gene: TRBJ2-4
clone size: NA
V gene: TRBV7-9
D gene: NA
CDR3 protein: CASSPGGQAKNIQYF
CDR3 DNA: TGTGCCAGCAGCCCGGGAGGACAGGCCAAAAACATTCAGTACTTC

J gene: TRBJ2-3
clone size: NA
V gene: TRBV4-1
D gene: NA
CDR3 protein: CASSQWTDGIDTQYF
CDR3 DNA: TGCGCCAGCAGCCAGTGGACAGATGGAATAGATACGCAGTATTTT

J gene: TRBJ2-3
clone size: once
V gene: TRBV14
D gene: NA
CDR3 protein: CASSQDFPSDRTDTQYF
CDR3 DNA: TGTGCCAGCAGCCAAGATTTTCCTAGCGACCGCACAGATACGCAGTATTTT

J gene: TRBJ2-2
clone size: NA
V gene: TRBV13
D gene: NA
CDR3 protein: CASSERGRNTGELFF
CDR3 DNA: TGTGCCAGCAGTGAGAGGGGTAGGAACACCGGGGAGCTGTTTTTT

J gene: TRBJ2-7
clone size: NA
V gene: TRBV10-3
D gene: NA
CDR3 protein: CAISGQGSSLYEQYF
CDR3 DNA: TGTGCCATCAGTGGGCAGGGGAGTTCCCTCTACGAGCAGTACTTC

J gene: TRBJ2-7
clone size: few
V gene: TRBV27
D gene: NA
CDR3 protein: CASSILRGEQYF
CDR3 DNA: TGTGCCAGCAGTATTCTGCGCGGCGAGCAGTACTTC

J gene: TRBJ1-2
clone size: NA
V gene: TRBV20-1
D gene: NA
CDR3 protein: CSARDLSDYGYTF
CDR3 DNA: TGCAGTGCTAGAGACTTATCTGACTATGGCTACACCTTC

J gene: TRBJ2-3
clone size: NA
V gene: TRBV24-1
D gene: NA
CDR3 protein: CATSDLRENTQYF
CDR3 DNA: TGTGCCACCAGTGATCTACGGGAGAATACGCAGTATTTT

J gene: TRBJ2-7
clone size: NA
V gene: TRBV6-1
D gene: TRBD1
CDR3 protein: CASSSRGLGEQYF
CDR3 DNA: TGTGCCAGCAGTTCCAGGGGGCTCGGCGAGCAGTACTTC

J gene: TRBJ2-7
clone size: NA
V gene: TRBV28
D gene: NA
CDR3 protein: CASRVGDSSYEQYF
CDR3 DNA: TGTGCCAGCAGGGTAGGGGATAGCTCCTACGAGCAGTACTTC

J gene: TRBJ1-1
clone size: few
V gene: TRBV11-1
D gene: NA
CDR3 protein: CASSLGGAGTEAFF
CDR3 DNA: TGTGCCAGCAGCTTAGGGGGCGCGGGGACTGAAGCTTTCTTT

J gene: TRBJ2-4
clone size: NA
V gene: TRBV27
D gene: NA
CDR3 protein: CASRVGRSGKNIQYF
CDR3 DNA: TGTGCCAGTAGGGTGGGGAGAAGTGGCAAAAACATTCAGTACTTC

J gene: TRBJ2-7
clone size: NA
V gene: TRBV7-9
D gene: TRBD2
CDR3 protein: CASSLPLAGDEQYF
CDR3 DNA: TGTGCCAGCAGCTTACCCCTAGCGGGAGACGAGCAGTACTTC

J gene: TRBJ2-7
clone size: NA
V gene: TRBV28
D gene: TRBD2
CDR3 protein: CASSLGGILATEQYF
CDR3 DNA: TGTGCCAGCAGTTTGGGGGGGATCCTAGCTACCGAGCAGTACTTC

J gene: TRBJ2-7
clone size: NA
V gene: TRBV27
D gene: NA
CDR3 protein: CASSLGNREHEQYF
CDR3 DNA: TGTGCCAGCAGTTTGGGGAACAGGGAACACGAGCAGTACTTC

J gene: TRBJ2-5
clone size: NA
V gene: TRBV11-2
D gene: NA
CDR3 protein: CASRFAGSETQYF
CDR3 DNA: TGTGCCAGCAGGTTTGCAGGGTCGGAGACCCAGTACTTC